This entry is about one T cell receptor beta chain. Its antigen target is currently unknown. No per-base quality is available; no much larger clone lies one base away. V and J lose 2 bases and 3 bases, and a span of 4 bases separates them. CDR1 and CDR2 (SGHVT, SQSDAQ) derive from the germline V gene. Including the terminal cysteine and phenylalanine, the CDR3 comprises 12 residues. Just CDR3 DNA is preserved here, 36 bases in frame from base 1. This record belongs to a study of type 1 regulatory T cells (dated by TCRdb to 2020 to 2022). Regarding the research as a whole: An in vitro protocol by which a Tr1-enriched, alloantigen-specific CD4 T cell product named T-allo10 was generated was characterized in the study. T-allo10 was being tested clinically in patients with hematological malignancies who were undergoing allogeneic hematopoietic stem cell transplantation. Overall results and qualifications from the work: Tr1 cells showed a more restricted TCR repertoire than non-Tr1 cells, which the study interpreted as alloantigen-induced clonal expansion.

The sequencer listed for this sample is Illumina MiSeq. Clones were called with MiXCR by TCRdb after fastp trimmed the public reads at Q25, and only in-frame beta chains were retained. Rows matching on CDR3 protein sequence are summarized as one entry with the most common DNA and genes. The sample yields tens of thousands of distinct CDR3 sequences; roughly 49% were counted once. About 2.1% of the sample is held by the ten biggest clonotypes. The chain links TRBV7-4 with TRBJ1-2, with the D segment identity uncertain. Material: cultured non-Tr1 T cells, either the whole culture or a sorted T cell fraction (not recorded which). The meaning of the sample's cell subset or site label: non-Tr1 population from the T-allo10 product. The TCR was taken from a human donor in good health. CDR3 region: CASSLNYYGYTF. The nucleotides are TGTGCCAGCAGCTTAAATTACTATGGCTACACCTTC. With the portions outside the CDR3 filled from the reference TRBV7-4 and TRBJ1-2 genes, the complete variable region becomes GAGVSQSPRYKVAKRGRDVALRCDSISGHVTLYWYRQTLGQGSEVLTYSQSDAQRDKSGRPSGRFSAERPERSVSTLKIQRTEQGDSAVYLCASSLNYYGYTFGSGTRLTVV.